The entry below gives a single TCR beta chain sequence along with its context. Its binding antigen is unknown. A junction boundary mismatches the germline segment, possibly from a read error. This sample was included in a study of tumor and adjacent non-tumor tissue in lung cancer (dated by TCRdb to between 2018 and 2020). Broadly, across the study: Patients with adenocarcinoma (roughly 12), squamous cell carcinoma (2) and small cell lung cancer (1) were included in the cohort. A total of approximately 130,000,000 productive TCRbeta reads were generated by sequencing, corresponding to an average of around 4 million reads per sample. The approximately 15 enrolled patients, of whom around 10 were men and 5 were women, were aged about 31 to 85 years and were diagnosed with TNM stage I to III disease. The study compared bulk TCRbeta repertoires between lung tumor tissue and matched distant non-tumor lung tissue from approximately 14 lung cancer patients. Some 30 paired specimens, one tumor and one normal lung sample per patient, were profiled by TCRbeta CDR3 sequencing. Overall results and qualifications from the work: Neither the sequencing platform nor unique molecular identifiers are named or mentioned anywhere in the methods. Younger patients had significantly higher TCR diversity, and higher tumor TCR diversity was associated with shorter overall and disease-free survival. Peripheral blood was not sequenced, so blood TCRbeta repertoires were not examined in the lung cancer patients of the study. Only around 15 patients were included in the cohort, and the need for larger samples and more detailed clinical data was noted by the authors. In normal lung, the top 100 clones accounted for a significantly larger cumulative share of the repertoire than in tumor tissue. Tumor tissue showed significantly greater TCR diversity (inverse Simpson) than normal lung tissue (431.37 vs 166.20, P = 0.0075, Mann-Whitney U test).

CDR1 and CDR2 are read off the germline V gene as MNHEY and SVGEGT. Its CDR3 holds 14 amino acids, cysteine through phenylalanine. Kept here is only the CDR3 DNA, which spans 42 bases and is read in frame from base 1. Library preparation used multiplex PCR. The reads were generated on an Illumina HiSeq 2500. TCRbeta libraries were built by three rounds of nested PCR using primers (Table S4), following protocols modified from ARM-PCR. Before sequencing, PCR products of 200-500 bp were cut from the gel and purified using the QIAquick gel extraction kit. Turning to the authors' computational methods: Trimmomatic was used to clean the reads, FLASH merged the cleaned reads into complete CDR3 sequences, and MiTCR assigned the sequences to V(D)J germline segments. VDJtools was used to compute clonal diversity as the inverse Simpson's index. A read counted as productive if the sequence was in-frame and lacked a premature stop codon. TCRdb ran its own pipeline on the public reads, namely fastp trimming at Q25 and MiXCR clone calling, and kept in-frame beta chains. Each CDR3 protein gets just one entry, which takes the most common genes and DNA from the rows behind it. TCRdb, not the original authors, processed these V and J calls. Within this sample are more than 60,000 distinct CDR3 sequences, with under 80% of them counted one time only. The biggest ten clones account for more than 10% of the sample.

RNA was isolated from bulk unsorted tissue, and RNA quality was assessed with a NanoDrop ND-1000 and an Agilent 2100. The donors were newly diagnosed lung cancer patients admitted for thoracic surgery in China from August to November 2014 who had not received prior chemotherapy. Patients with previous radiotherapy or chemotherapy, or with another concurrent cancer, were excluded from the study. Surgical tissue pieces of about 1-2.2 cm3 were preserved in RNAlater solution and stored at -80 °C until use. Recombination connected TRBV6-2 or TRBV6-3 to TRBJ2-3, with no confidently assigned D gene. This receptor was obtained from a woman between 45 and 60 years old with non-small cell lung cancer. What was sequenced was lung tumor tissue. DNA sequence: TGTGTCAGCAGTTCCCCCTGCCTCGGGGATACGCAGTATTTT. Its coded protein is CVSSSPCLGDTQYF.